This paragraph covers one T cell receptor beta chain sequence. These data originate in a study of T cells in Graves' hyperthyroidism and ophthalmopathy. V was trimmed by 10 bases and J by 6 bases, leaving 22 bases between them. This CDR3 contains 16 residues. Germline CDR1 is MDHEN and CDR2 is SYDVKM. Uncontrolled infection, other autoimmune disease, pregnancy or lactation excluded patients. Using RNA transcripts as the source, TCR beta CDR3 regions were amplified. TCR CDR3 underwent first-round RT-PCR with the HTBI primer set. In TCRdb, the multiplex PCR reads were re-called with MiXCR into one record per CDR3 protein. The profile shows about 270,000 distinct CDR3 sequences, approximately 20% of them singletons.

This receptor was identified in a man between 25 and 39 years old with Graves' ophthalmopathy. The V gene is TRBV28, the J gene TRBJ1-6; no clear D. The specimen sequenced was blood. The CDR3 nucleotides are TGTGCCACATCTCGGGGAGAGCATCGGTTTAATTCACCCCTCCACTTT. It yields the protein CATSRGEHRFNSPLHF.